A single sample is the source of the 6 T cell receptor beta chains below, sequenced in a study of neurological immune-mediated disorders. TCRdb recomputed calls from the 5' RACE reads with MiXCR, one row per CDR3 protein. The sample has 27,000 or so distinct CDR3 sequences, around 21% seen once; the top ten hold 16%. The sequenced material came from PBMCs. The receptor source for this set is a woman aged 55-70 years in good health.

This clonotype was counted at least ten times. The chain joins TRBV5-1 to TRBJ2-3, with TRBD2 matching 16 bases. Germline lookup yields CDR1 SGHRS and CDR2 YFSETQ. The CDR3 consists of 16 residues. After removal of 0 bases from V and 11 bases from J, the junction contained 6 bases not matched to a gene. As DNA, the CDR3 is TGCGCCAGCAGCTTGGATCCGGGACTAGCGGGAGGGGAGCAGTATTTT. As protein: CASSLDPGLAGGEQYF.

This clonotype was observed many times. This chain joins TRBV20-1 and TRBJ2-7; 7 positions agree with TRBD2. From germline, CDR1 is DFQATT and CDR2 SNEGSKA (reference sequence). Unmatched junction bases numbered 15, after V lost 6 bases and J lost 7 bases. CDR3 length: 14 amino acids. The CDR3 loop is CSAIGRGGPGEQYF. CDR3 coding DNA: TGCAGTGCCATAGGGCGGGGAGGGCCCGGAGAGCAGTACTTC.

This clonotype was detected only a few times. The gene calls are TRBV6-1 and TRBJ2-7; 11 bases agree with TRBD1. CDR3 length: 15 residues. Germline trimming cut 6 bases from V and 0 bases from J; bases unmatched to any gene: 4. Germline lookup yields CDR1 MNHNS and CDR2 SASEGT. CDR3 residues: CASRLGTGGSYEQYF. As DNA, the CDR3 is TGTGCCAGCAGGTTGGGGACAGGGGGCTCCTACGAGCAGTACTTC.

Remarks on this clonotype: This could be a read error, since a much larger clone is one nucleotide away. This rearrangement joins TRBV6-2 or TRBV6-3 to TRBJ1-2; D might be TRBD1 (5 bases). Germline V gene lookup returns CDR1 MNHEY and CDR2 SVGEGT. With 2 bases removed from V and 4 bases from J, the gap between germline ends came to 11 bases. The CDR3 spans 14 residues. The CDR3 coding sequence is TGTGCCAGCAGTTACCGGGACCGTGTCTATGGCTACACCTTC. It yields the protein CASSYRDRVYGYTF.

This clonotype came up many times. The CDR3: CASSPGATDTQYF. DNA for the CDR3: TGTGCCAGTTCTCCGGGCGCCACAGATACGCAGTATTTT. The chain couples TRBV18 to TRBJ2-3; no reliable D call. From germline, CDR1 is KGHSH and CDR2 LQKENI. V dropped 9 bases and J dropped 2 bases, with 12 bases sitting between them. The CDR3 is made up of 13 amino acids. Together with reference TRBV18 and TRBJ2-3, the CDR3 gives the full variable domain: NAGVMQNPRHLVRRRGQEARLRCSPMKGHSHVYWYRQLPEEGLKFMVYLQKENIIDESGMPKERFSAEFPKEGPSILRIQQVVRGDSAAYFCASSPGATDTQYFGPGTRLTVL.

By share, this clonotype ranks as medium-sized. This sequence joins TRBV10-3 and TRBJ2-3; 11 nucleotides match TRBD2. J gave up 5 bases and V 7 bases, and 8 bases lay outside the gene matches. CDR1 and CDR2 (germline): ENHRY, SYGVKD. This CDR3 is built from 15 residues. CDR3 in DNA: TGTGCCATCAAGCCACTAGCGGGGGCAGTAGATACGCAGTATTTT. Its translation is CAIKPLAGAVDTQYF.